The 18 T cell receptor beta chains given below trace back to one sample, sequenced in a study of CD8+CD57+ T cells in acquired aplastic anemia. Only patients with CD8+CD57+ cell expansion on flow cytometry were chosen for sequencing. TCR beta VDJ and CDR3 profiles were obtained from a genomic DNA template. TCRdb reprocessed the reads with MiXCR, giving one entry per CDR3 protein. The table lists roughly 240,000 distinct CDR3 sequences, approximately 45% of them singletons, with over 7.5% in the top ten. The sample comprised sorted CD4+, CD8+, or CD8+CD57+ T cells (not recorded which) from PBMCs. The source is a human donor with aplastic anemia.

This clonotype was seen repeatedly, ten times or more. CDR3 nucleotide sequence: TGTGCCAGCAGTTACTCGAGGAATTACTATAATTCACCCCTCCACTTT. Its protein is CASSYSRNYYNSPLHF. The chain has TRBV6-5 and TRBJ1-6; D not certain. This CDR3 has 16 residues. The V end was cut by 0 bases, the J end by 3 bases, with 9 bases between. Germline CDR1 reads MNHEY; CDR2 reads SVGAGI.

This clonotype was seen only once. DNA for the CDR3: TGTGCCACCCAAGAGGACGGAGGGACCTACGAGCAGTACTTC. This gives the protein CATQEDGGTYEQYF. This chain connects TRBV2 to TRBJ2-7, with D possibly being TRBD2 (6 bases). The CDR3 runs 14 residues. The V and J ends lost 10 bases and 2 bases respectively, with 18 bases between them. Per the germline V gene, CDR1 is SNHLY and CDR2 is FYNNEI.

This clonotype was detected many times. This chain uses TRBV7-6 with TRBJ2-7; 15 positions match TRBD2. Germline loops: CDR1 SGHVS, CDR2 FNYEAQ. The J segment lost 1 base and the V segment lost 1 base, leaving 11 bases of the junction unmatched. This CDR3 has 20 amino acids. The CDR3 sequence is CASSLGVGTSGRRESYEQYF. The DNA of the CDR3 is TGTGCCAGCAGCTTAGGTGTTGGGACTAGCGGGAGGAGGGAGTCCTACGAGCAGTACTTC. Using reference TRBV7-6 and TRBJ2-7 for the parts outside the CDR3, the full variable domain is GAGVSQSPRYKVTKRGQDVALRCDPISGHVSLYWYRQALGQGPEFLTYFNYEAQQDKSGLPNDRFSAERPEGSISTLTIQRTEQRDSAMYRCASSLGVGTSGRRESYEQYFGPGTRLTVT.

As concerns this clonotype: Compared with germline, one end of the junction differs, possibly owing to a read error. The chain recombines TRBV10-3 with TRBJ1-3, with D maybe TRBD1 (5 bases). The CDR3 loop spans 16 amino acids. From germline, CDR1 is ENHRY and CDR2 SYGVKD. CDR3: CASSERSRVAGNTIYF. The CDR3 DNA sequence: TGTGCCAGCAGTGAACGATCCAGGGTGGCTGGAAACACCATATATTTT.

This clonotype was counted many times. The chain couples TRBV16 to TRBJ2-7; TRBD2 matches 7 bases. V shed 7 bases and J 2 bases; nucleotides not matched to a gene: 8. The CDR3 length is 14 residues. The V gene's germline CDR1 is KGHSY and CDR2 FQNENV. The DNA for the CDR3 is TGTGCCAGCACCGAAGGACTAGTAACCTACGAGCAGTACTTC. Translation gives CASTEGLVTYEQYF.

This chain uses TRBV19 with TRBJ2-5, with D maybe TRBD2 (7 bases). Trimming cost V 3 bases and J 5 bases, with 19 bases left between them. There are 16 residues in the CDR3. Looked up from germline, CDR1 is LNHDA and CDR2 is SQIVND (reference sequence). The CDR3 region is CASSIQSRGAEETQYF. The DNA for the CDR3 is TGTGCCAGTAGTATCCAGTCTCGGGGGGCTGAGGAGACCCAGTACTTC.

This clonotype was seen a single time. The CDR3 protein is CASSQGIPPLTGTGTDTQYF. CDR3 bases: TGCGCCAGCAGCCAAGGTATCCCCCCCCTTACGGGGACAGGCACAGATACGCAGTATTTT. This sequence joins TRBV5-1 and TRBJ2-3, with 7 bases matching TRBD1. Germline loops: CDR1 SGHRS, CDR2 YFSETQ. This CDR3 is built from 20 residues. The V segment lost 4 bases and the J segment 1 base; nucleotides outside the gene matches: 21.

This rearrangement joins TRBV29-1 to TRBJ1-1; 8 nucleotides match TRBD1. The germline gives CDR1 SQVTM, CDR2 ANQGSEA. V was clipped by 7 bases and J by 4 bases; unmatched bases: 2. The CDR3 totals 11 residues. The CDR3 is CSADRVTEAFF. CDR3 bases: TGCAGCGCGGACAGGGTCACTGAAGCTTTCTTT. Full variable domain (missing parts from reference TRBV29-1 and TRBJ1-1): SAVISQKPSRDICQRGTSLTIQCQVDSQVTMMFWYRQQPGQSLTLIATANQGSEATYESGFVIDKFPISRPNLTFSTLTVSNMSPEDSSIYLCSADRVTEAFFGQGTRLTVV.

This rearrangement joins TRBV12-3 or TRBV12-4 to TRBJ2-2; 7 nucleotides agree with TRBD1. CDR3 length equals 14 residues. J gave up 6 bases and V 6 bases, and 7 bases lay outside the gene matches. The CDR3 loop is CASSVGGGAGELFF. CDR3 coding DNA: TGTGCCAGCAGCGTAGGGGGCGGCGCCGGGGAGCTGTTTTTT.

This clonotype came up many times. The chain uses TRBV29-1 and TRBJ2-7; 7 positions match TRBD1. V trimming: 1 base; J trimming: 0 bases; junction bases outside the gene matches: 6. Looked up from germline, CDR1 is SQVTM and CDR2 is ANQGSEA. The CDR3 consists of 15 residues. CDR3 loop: CSVEVNRGNSYEQYF. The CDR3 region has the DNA TGCAGCGTTGAAGTGAACAGGGGCAACTCCTACGAGCAGTACTTC.

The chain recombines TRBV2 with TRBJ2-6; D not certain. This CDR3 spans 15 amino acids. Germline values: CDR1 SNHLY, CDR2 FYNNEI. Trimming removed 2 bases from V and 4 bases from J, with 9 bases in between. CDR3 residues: CASSEPALGANVLTF. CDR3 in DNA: TGTGCCAGCAGTGAACCAGCCTTGGGGGCCAACGTCCTGACTTTC.

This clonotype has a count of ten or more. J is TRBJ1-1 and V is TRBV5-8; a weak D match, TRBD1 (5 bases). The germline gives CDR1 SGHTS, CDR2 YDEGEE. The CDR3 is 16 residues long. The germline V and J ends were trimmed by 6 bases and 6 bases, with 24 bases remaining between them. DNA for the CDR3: TGTGCCAGCACGCAAATCCAGGGACTCGGCCTTCCTGAAGCTTTCTTT. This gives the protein CASTQIQGLGLPEAFF.

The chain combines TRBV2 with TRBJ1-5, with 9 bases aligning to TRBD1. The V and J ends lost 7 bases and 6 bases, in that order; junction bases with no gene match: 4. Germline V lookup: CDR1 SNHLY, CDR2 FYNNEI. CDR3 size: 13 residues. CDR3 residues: CASIRDRAQPQHF. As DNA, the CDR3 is TGTGCCAGCATCAGGGACAGGGCTCAGCCCCAGCATTTT.

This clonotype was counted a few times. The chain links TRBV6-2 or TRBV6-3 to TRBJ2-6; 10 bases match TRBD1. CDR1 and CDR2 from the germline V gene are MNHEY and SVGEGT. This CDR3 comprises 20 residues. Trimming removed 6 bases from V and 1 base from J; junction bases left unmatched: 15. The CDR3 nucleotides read TGTGCCAGCAGATTCGCACTCCGGGACAGGGGAACTTCTGGGGCCAACGTCCTGACTTTC. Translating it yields CASRFALRDRGTSGANVLTF.

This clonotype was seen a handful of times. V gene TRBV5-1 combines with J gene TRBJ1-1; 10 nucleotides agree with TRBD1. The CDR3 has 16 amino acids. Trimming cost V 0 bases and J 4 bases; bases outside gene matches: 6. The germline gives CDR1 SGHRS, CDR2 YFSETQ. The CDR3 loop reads CASSLGTGGFGTEAFF. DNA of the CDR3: TGCGCCAGCAGCTTGGGGACAGGGGGTTTTGGCACTGAAGCTTTCTTT. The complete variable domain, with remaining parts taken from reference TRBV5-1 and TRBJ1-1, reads KAGVTQTPRYLIKTRGQQVTLSCSPISGHRSVSWYQQTPGQGLQFLFEYFSETQRNKGNFPGRFSGRQFSNSRSEMNVSTLELGDSALYLCASSLGTGGFGTEAFFGQGTRLTVV.

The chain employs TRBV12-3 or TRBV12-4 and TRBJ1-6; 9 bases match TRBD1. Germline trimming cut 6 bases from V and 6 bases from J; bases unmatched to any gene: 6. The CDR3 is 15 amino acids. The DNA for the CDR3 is TGTGCCAGCAGCCCTACAGGGGGCGTTAATTCACCCCTCCACTTT. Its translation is CASSPTGGVNSPLHF.

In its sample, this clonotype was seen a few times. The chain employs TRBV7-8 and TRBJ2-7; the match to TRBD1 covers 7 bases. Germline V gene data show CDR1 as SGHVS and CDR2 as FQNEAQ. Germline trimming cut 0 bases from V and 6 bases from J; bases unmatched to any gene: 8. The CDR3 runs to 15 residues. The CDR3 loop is CASSLAGTEPPEQYF. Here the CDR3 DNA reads TGTGCCAGCAGCTTAGCGGGGACAGAACCTCCCGAGCAGTACTTC.

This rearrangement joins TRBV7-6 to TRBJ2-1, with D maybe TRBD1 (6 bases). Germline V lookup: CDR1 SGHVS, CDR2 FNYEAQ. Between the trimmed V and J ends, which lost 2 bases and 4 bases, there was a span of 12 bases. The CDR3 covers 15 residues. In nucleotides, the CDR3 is TGTGCCAGCAGCTTATCCTTAGGGGGATACAATGAGCAGTTCTTC. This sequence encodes CASSLSLGGYNEQFF.